The 8 T cell receptor beta chains below all came from one sample that was sequenced in a study of T cell responses to AZD1222 COVID-19 vaccine. Generated by immunoSEQ multiplex PCR, the TCRdb table keeps only in-frame clones and is missing some. Of roughly 96,000 clones in the sample, about 88% were seen once. Sequencing was performed on peripheral blood, taken on day 0 of AZD1222 vaccination. The receptor set was obtained from an adult in good health.

This chain connects TRBV24-1 to TRBJ1-6; the D is unclear. The CDR3 spans 14 residues. CDR1 is KGHDR and CDR2 is SFDVKD in the germline V gene. Trimming pared 10 bases from V and 10 bases from J, leaving 19 bases between. CDR3 region: CATTGVRARSPLHF. Here the CDR3 DNA reads TGTGCCACTACCGGGGTCCGGGCTCGGTCACCCCTCCACTTT.

This clone was observed once. The chain recombines TRBV6-6 with TRBJ2-7; D might be TRBD2 (7 bases). Germline-derived CDR1 and CDR2 are MNHNY and SVGAGI (reference sequence). The CDR3 is 16 residues long. V shed 6 bases and J shed 2 bases, with 20 bases lying between them. The CDR3 sequence: CASSRAGAGAAYEQYF. CDR3 sequence (DNA): TGTGCCAGCAGCCGAGCAGGGGCGGGGGCCGCCTACGAGCAGTACTTC.

This chain uses TRBV5-1 with TRBJ1-4; D not resolved. Trimming pared 1 base from V and 6 bases from J, leaving 13 bases between. The CDR3 contains 15 residues. Germline V lookup: CDR1 SGHRS, CDR2 YFSETQ. DNA for the CDR3: TGCGCCAGCAGCTTGTCCACCGGCCGGGATGAAAAACTGTTTTTT. The encoded protein is CASSLSTGRDEKLFF.

The gene calls are TRBV28 and TRBJ1-2, with D tentatively TRBD1 (5 bases). V was cut by 8 bases and J by 6 bases, with 19 bases left in between. Germline V gene lookup returns CDR1 MDHEN and CDR2 SYDVKM. The CDR3 has 14 residues. CDR3 DNA sequence: TGTGCCAGCGTAGCCTCGGGACGAAGAAATGGCTACACCTTC. It codes for CASVASGRRNGYTF.

This clone appeared a single time. J is TRBJ1-3 and V is TRBV5-1; 7 bases map to TRBD1. V lost 0 bases, J lost 4 bases, and 4 bases stayed unmatched. Per germline, CDR1 SGHRS and CDR2 YFSETQ. The CDR3 is 15 residues long. For the CDR3, the DNA is TGCGCCAGCAGCTTGGAAGGGGGCGACGGAAACACCATATATTTT. Translation gives CASSLEGGDGNTIYF.

This chain links TRBV5-1 with TRBJ2-7; 9 bases are a match to TRBD1. This CDR3 has 14 residues. With V trimmed by 3 bases and J by 7 bases, 8 bases remained unmatched. Germline values: CDR1 SGHRS, CDR2 YFSETQ. The DNA of the CDR3 is TGCGCCAGCAGCTCCACAGGGGGCGCGTTGGAGCAGTACTTC. It is translated as CASSSTGGALEQYF.

This chain connects TRBV4-3 to TRBJ2-7, with 11 bases that match TRBD1. Trimming took 9 bases from V and 3 from J; bases not matched to a gene: 7. Germline loops: CDR1 LGHNA, CDR2 YSLEER. This CDR3 is built from 14 residues. CDR3 sequence reads: CARKLGTGGYEQYF. CDR3 sequence (DNA): TGCGCCAGAAAGCTCGGGACAGGGGGCTACGAGCAGTACTTC.

The chain links TRBV19 to TRBJ2-2, with TRBD1 identical over 11 bases. The trim removed 2 bases at V and 4 bases at J, leaving 3 bases unmatched. CDR1 and CDR2 from the germline V gene are LNHDA and SQIVND (reference sequence). The CDR3 covers 16 residues. This CDR3 is CASSIRTGGFTGELFF. In DNA form, the CDR3 reads TGTGCCAGTAGTATACGGACAGGGGGCTTCACCGGGGAGCTGTTTTTT.